Presented here are 19 T cell receptor beta chains from one specimen sequenced in a study of vaccination effects on CD4 cells after COVID-19. Their antigens remain unidentified. Following 10 days of culture, CD4+ T cells were isolated. Their SARS-CoV-2 infection, verified by PCR, occurred between March and December 2020. Participants were vaccinated with two doses of either the BNT162b2 or mRNA-1273 vaccine. Only in-frame clones appear in the TCRdb table, and some are missing; sequencing was by immunoSEQ multiplex PCR. Found here are some 31,000 clones, roughly 75% of them singletons; the top ten hold 5.5% to 8.5%. The specimen was CD4+ T cells from PBMCs cultured without peptide, collected after COVID-19 vaccination. The receptors come from a human donor who had a prior SARS-CoV-2 infection.

DNA for the CDR3: TGTGCCAGCAGCGTAGGCAGGTTTGGGCAGCCCCAGCATTTT. This sequence encodes CASSVGRFGQPQHF. The chain is built from TRBV9 and TRBJ1-5; D not resolved. The V gene lost 0 bases and the J gene lost 7 bases, with 11 bases spanning the gap. This CDR3 comprises 14 residues. The germline CDR1 and CDR2 sequences are SGDLS and YYNGEE.

This clone was recorded only once. The rearrangement joins TRBV6-2 or TRBV6-3 to TRBJ1-5; D unclear. V lost 4 bases and J lost 4, with 5 bases in between. CDR1 and CDR2 from the germline V gene are MNHEY and SVGEGT. The CDR3 runs to 12 residues. The CDR3 DNA follows: TGTGCCAGCAGTTCGGGTAATCAGCCCCAGCATTTT. This codes for CASSSGNQPQHF.

V gene TRBV19 combines with J gene TRBJ2-3; D gene uncertain. Germline V gives CDR1 LNHDA, CDR2 SQIVND (reference sequence). The CDR3 length is 14 residues. Trimming removed 2 bases from V and 0 bases from J, with 6 bases in between. The CDR3 region is CASSISDSTDTQYF. DNA of the CDR3: TGTGCCAGTAGTATATCCGATAGCACAGATACGCAGTATTTT.

V usage is TRBV28 and J usage is TRBJ1-5, with TRBD1 as a possible D gene (5 bases). Germline V gene sequence: CDR1 MDHEN, CDR2 SYDVKM. The CDR3 totals 14 residues. Trimming stripped 5 bases from V and 2 bases from J, with 10 bases between. The CDR3 DNA sequence: TGTGCCAGCAGTGACGGGGGGGGCAATCAGCCCCAGCATTTT. Translated: CASSDGGGNQPQHF.

A few counts support this clone. The V and J genes are TRBV4-2 and TRBJ2-1; possible D gene TRBD2, 6 bases. Germline CDR1 reads LGHNA; CDR2 reads YNFKEQ. V was trimmed by 7 bases and J by 2 bases, leaving 18 bases between them. The CDR3 runs to 16 residues. As DNA, the CDR3 is TGTGCCAGCAAGTCTTTCTGGCGGGATGCCTACAATGAGCAGTTCTTC. Residues: CASKSFWRDAYNEQFF.

V usage is TRBV19 and J usage is TRBJ2-5; TRBD2 matches 8 bases. V was pared by 3 bases and J by 5 bases, with 8 bases of the junction left unmatched. Germline CDR1 and CDR2: LNHDA and SQIVND (reference sequence). The length of the CDR3 is 15 residues. As DNA, the CDR3 is TGTGCCAGTAGTATGGGAGCGGGAGTGGATGAGACCCAGTACTTC. Its translation: CASSMGAGVDETQYF.

The chain carries TRBV5-6 and TRBJ1-6; D is undetermined. The CDR3 is made up of 15 amino acids. V was shortened by 5 bases and J by 10 bases, with 19 bases between the two germline ends. Germline-derived CDR1 and CDR2 are SGHDT and YYEEEE. CDR3 sequence reads: CASRSDGRPGSPLHF. In DNA, the CDR3 is TGTGCCAGCAGGTCGGACGGCCGGCCGGGGTCACCCCTCCACTTT.

This sequence joins TRBV5-1 and TRBJ1-3; no definite D call. Germline CDR1 reads SGHRS; CDR2 reads YFSETQ. The CDR3 sequence is 16 residues long. Trimming left V 4 bases short and J 4 bases short, with 18 bases between. CDR3 nucleotide sequence: TGCGCCAGCAGCGAAGACCGTCTGGGGTACGGAAACACCATATATTTT. Protein sequence: CASSEDRLGYGNTIYF.

This clone was picked up one time. The chain is built from TRBV5-6 and TRBJ2-1, with 8 bases that match TRBD2. CDR3 size: 14 residues. Per the germline V gene, CDR1 is SGHDT and CDR2 is YYEEEE. Trimming at V came to 2 bases and at J to 4 bases, leaving 2 bases not matched to a gene. The CDR3 DNA reads TGTGCCAGCAGCTTAGCGGGAGAATACAATGAGCAGTTCTTC. Encoded protein: CASSLAGEYNEQFF.

CDR3 loop: CASSPPGTGTNIQYF. DNA of the CDR3: TGTGCCAGCAGCCCCCCCGGGACAGGGACAAACATTCAGTACTTC. This chain connects TRBV9 to TRBJ2-4; 9 nucleotides align to TRBD1. With 4 bases clipped from V and 6 bases from J, the junction kept 8 bases outside the gene matches. The CDR3 length is 15 residues. Germline-derived CDR1 and CDR2 are SGDLS and YYNGEE.

This chain connects TRBV19 to TRBJ1-2; D is perhaps TRBD1 (6 bases). Germline loops: CDR1 LNHDA, CDR2 SQIVND (reference sequence). This CDR3 has 14 amino acids. V lost 3 bases and J lost 5, with 13 bases in between. CDR3 residues: CASSIQGPLYGYTF. In DNA, the CDR3 is TGTGCCAGTAGTATTCAGGGGCCCTTGTATGGCTACACCTTC.

The gene calls are TRBV19 and TRBJ2-2; D possibly corresponds to TRBD2 (5 bases). Germline V gives CDR1 LNHDA, CDR2 SQIVND (reference sequence). Trimming took 7 bases from V and 0 from J, leaving 9 bases between them. This CDR3 is 14 amino acids long. The CDR3 DNA is TGTGCCAGTAAGCGGCAGCCGAACACCGGGGAGCTGTTTTTT. Its translation: CASKRQPNTGELFF.

The chain recombines TRBV19 with TRBJ2-1, with TRBD1 matching over 8 bases. Germline CDR1 is LNHDA and CDR2 is SQIVND (reference sequence). V lost 6 bases and J lost 0; bases outside the gene matches: 13. The CDR3 runs 18 residues. This CDR3 is CASRGRTRTGSSYNEQFF. DNA of the CDR3: TGTGCCAGTAGAGGGAGGACTCGGACAGGGAGCTCCTACAATGAGCAGTTCTTC.

The chain carries TRBV5-8 and TRBJ2-3, with 16 nucleotides matching TRBD2. Germline V gene lookup returns CDR1 SGHTS and CDR2 YDEGEE. The CDR3 loop spans 17 amino acids. J was trimmed by 6 bases and V by 3 bases; bases with no gene match: 7. CDR3 sequence: CASSWGLAGGQDDTQYF. DNA for the CDR3: TGTGCCAGCAGCTGGGGACTAGCGGGGGGGCAGGACGATACGCAGTATTTT.

This clone was seen just once. This rearrangement joins TRBV7-2 to TRBJ1-2, with a tentative D call TRBD1 (5 bases). CDR3 length: 17 amino acids. Trimming shortened V by 0 bases and J by 7 bases, and 21 bases separated the two germline ends. CDR1 and CDR2 (germline): SGHTA, FQGNSA. CDR3 residues: CASSLAEGRRSPSGYTF. CDR3 bases: TGTGCCAGCAGCTTAGCGGAGGGGCGCAGATCTCCTAGTGGCTACACCTTC.

This clone was counted between two and nine times. This chain links TRBV30 with TRBJ1-5; 9 nucleotides line up with TRBD1. Germline CDR1 reads GTSNPN; CDR2 reads SVGIG (reference sequence). Trimming took 0 bases from V and 4 from J; bases not matched to a gene: 4. The CDR3 runs to 15 residues. The CDR3 sequence is CAWSVGTGLNQPQHF. The CDR3 DNA reads TGTGCCTGGAGTGTAGGGACAGGGTTGAATCAGCCCCAGCATTTT.

In this sample, this clone turned up a few times. This chain joins TRBV7-9 and TRBJ1-1, with D unresolved. V lost 6 bases and J lost 0, with 11 bases in between. The CDR3 has 14 amino acids. Germline CDR1 SEHNR, CDR2 FQNEAQ (reference sequence). The CDR3 region is CASSIGLLNTEAFF. DNA of the CDR3: TGTGCCAGCAGTATAGGACTCCTGAACACTGAAGCTTTCTTT. Variable domain in full (rest from reference TRBV7-9 and TRBJ1-1): DTGVSQNPRHKITKRGQNVTFRCDPISEHNRLYWYRQTLGQGPEFLTYFQNEAQLEKSRLLSDRFSAERPKGSFSTLEIQRTEQGDSAMYLCASSIGLLNTEAFFGQGTRLTVV.

The chain has TRBV6-5 and TRBJ2-1; D gene uncertain. The ends were cut back, 2 bases at V and 2 bases at J, with 13 bases in the middle. The CDR3 has 16 residues. Germline values: CDR1 MNHEY, CDR2 SVGAGI. Here the CDR3 DNA reads TGTGCCAGCAGTTACGGTACACAAAAGACCTACAATGAGCAGTTCTTC. Translation: CASSYGTQKTYNEQFF.

V and J are TRBV11-2 and TRBJ1-1; D not certain. This CDR3 is 13 amino acids long. V lost 5 bases and J 4 bases, leaving 11 bases between the germline ends. Germline-derived CDR1 and CDR2 are SGHAT and FQNNGV. The CDR3 nucleotides read TGTGCCAGCAGCAATCGCGCGGGCACTGAAGCTTTCTTT. Protein: CASSNRAGTEAFF.